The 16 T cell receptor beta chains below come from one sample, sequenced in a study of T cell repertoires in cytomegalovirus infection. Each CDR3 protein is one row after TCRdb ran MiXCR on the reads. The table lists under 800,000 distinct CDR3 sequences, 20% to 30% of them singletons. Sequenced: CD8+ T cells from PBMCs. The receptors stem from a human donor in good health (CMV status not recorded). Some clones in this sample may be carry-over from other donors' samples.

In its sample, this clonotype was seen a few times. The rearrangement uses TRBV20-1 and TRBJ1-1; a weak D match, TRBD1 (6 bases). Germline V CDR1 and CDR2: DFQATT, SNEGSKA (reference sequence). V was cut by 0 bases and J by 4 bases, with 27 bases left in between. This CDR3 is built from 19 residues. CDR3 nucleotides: TGCAGTGCTAGAGATCTCTTTTCGCTCGGGGGGGGCACAGGCACTGAAGCTTTCTTT. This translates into CSARDLFSLGGGTGTEAFF.

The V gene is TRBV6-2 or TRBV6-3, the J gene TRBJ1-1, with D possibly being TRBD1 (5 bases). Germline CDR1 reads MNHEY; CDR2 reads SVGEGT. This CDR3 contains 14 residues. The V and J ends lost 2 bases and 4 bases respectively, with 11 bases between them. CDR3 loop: CASSYPPGGTEAFF. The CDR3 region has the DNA TGTGCCAGCAGTTACCCCCCGGGGGGCACTGAAGCTTTCTTT.

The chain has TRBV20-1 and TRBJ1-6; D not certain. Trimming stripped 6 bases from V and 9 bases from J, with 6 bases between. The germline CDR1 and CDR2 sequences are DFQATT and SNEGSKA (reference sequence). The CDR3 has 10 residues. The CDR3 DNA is TGCAGTGCCTCACGTTCACCCCTCCACTTT. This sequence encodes CSASRSPLHF.

The CDR3 DNA follows: TGTGCCAGCAGTTTTGTAAGGGCAGGCACGAATGAGCAGTTCTTC. It encodes CASSFVRAGTNEQFF. The chain combines TRBV12-3 or TRBV12-4 with TRBJ2-1; D ambiguous. This CDR3 is 15 amino acids long. V was pared by 3 bases and J by 7 bases, with 16 bases between.

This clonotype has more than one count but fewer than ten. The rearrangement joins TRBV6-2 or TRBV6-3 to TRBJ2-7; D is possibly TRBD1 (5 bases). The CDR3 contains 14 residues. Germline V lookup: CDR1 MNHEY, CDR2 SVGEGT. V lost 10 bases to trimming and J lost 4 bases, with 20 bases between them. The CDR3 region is CATTDDRRPYEQYV. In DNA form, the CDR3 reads TGTGCCACGACAGATGACCGAAGGCCATACGAGCAGTACGTC.

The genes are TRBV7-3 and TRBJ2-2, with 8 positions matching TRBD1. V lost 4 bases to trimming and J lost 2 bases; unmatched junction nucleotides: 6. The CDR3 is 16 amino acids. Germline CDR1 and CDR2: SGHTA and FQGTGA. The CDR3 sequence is CASSSTTGGNTGELFF. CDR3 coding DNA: TGTGCCAGCAGCTCAACTACAGGGGGTAACACCGGGGAGCTGTTTTTT.

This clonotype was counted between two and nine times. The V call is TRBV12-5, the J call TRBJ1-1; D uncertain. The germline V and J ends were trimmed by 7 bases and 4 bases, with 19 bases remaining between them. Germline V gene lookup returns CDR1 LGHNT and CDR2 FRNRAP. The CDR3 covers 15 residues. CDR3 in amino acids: CASVGPAAPGTEAFF. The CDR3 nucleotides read TGTGCTAGTGTTGGGCCGGCCGCCCCGGGCACTGAAGCTTTCTTT.

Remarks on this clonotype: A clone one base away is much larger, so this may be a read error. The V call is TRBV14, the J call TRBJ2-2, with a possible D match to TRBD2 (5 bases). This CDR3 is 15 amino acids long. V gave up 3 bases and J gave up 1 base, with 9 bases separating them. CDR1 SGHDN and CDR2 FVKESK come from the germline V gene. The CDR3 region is CASSHWAGNTGELFF. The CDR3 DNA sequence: TGTGCCAGCAGCCACTGGGCGGGGAACACCGGGGAGCTGTTTTTT. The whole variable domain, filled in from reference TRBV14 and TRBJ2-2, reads EAGVTQFPSHSVIEKGQTVTLRCDPISGHDNLYWYRRVMGKEIKFLLHFVKESKQDESGMPNNRFLAERTGGTYSTLKVQPAELEDSGVYFCASSHWAGNTGELFFGEGSRLTVL.

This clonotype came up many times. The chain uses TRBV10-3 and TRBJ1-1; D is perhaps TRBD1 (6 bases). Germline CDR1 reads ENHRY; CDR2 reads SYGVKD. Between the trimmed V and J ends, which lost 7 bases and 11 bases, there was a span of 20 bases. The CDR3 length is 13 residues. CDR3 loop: CAITDDRQRIAFF. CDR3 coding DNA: TGTGCCATCACCGACGACAGGCAGCGGATTGCTTTCTTT.

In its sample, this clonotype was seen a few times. Here the CDR3 DNA reads TGTGCCTGCTCAGGACCGGGACTAGCGGGAGAGACCCAGTACTTC. Protein product: CACSGPGLAGETQYF. The chain combines TRBV24-1 with TRBJ2-5, with TRBD2 identical over 12 bases. CDR3 length: 15 amino acids. From germline, CDR1 is KGHDR and CDR2 SFDVKD. The V and J ends lost 12 bases and 4 bases, in that order; junction bases with no gene match: 11.

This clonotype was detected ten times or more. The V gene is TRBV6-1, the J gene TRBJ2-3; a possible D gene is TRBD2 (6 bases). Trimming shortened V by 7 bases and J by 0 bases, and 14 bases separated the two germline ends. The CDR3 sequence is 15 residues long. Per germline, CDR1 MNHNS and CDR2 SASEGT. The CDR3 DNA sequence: TGTGCCAGCAACCTGCGGGACGGGAGCACAGATACGCAGTATTTT. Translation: CASNLRDGSTDTQYF.

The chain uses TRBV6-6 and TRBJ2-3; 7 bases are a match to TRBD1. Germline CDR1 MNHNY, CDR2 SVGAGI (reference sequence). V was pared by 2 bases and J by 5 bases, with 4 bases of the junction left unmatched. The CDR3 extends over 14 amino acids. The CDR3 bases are TGTGCCAGCAGTTACGAGGGGGCCCTAGATACGCAGTATTTT. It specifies CASSYEGALDTQYF.

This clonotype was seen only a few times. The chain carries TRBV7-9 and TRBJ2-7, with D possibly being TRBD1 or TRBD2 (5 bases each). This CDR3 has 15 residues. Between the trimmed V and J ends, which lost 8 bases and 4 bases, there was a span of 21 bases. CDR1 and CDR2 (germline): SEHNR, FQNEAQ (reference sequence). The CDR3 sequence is CASGLTQAPGYEQYF. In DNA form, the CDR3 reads TGTGCCAGCGGGTTAACACAGGCTCCGGGATACGAGCAGTACTTC.

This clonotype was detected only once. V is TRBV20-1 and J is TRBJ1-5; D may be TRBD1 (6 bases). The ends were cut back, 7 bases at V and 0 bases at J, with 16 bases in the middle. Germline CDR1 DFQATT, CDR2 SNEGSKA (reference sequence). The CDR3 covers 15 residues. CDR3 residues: CSVLGDKVSNQPQHF. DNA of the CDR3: TGCAGTGTTTTGGGGGACAAAGTTAGCAATCAGCCCCAGCATTTT.

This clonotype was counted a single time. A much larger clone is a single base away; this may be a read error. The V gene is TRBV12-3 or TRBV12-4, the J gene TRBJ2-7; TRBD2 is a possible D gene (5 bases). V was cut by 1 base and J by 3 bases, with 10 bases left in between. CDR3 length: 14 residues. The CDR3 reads CASSLGLTNYEQYF. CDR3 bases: TGTGCCAGCAGTTTAGGACTAACGAACTACGAGCAGTACTTC.

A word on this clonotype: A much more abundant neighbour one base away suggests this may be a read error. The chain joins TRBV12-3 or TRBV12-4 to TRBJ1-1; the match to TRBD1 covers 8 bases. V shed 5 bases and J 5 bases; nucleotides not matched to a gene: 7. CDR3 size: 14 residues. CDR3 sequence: CASSTDRVWTEAFF. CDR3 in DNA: TGTGCCAGCAGTACGGACAGGGTTTGGACTGAAGCTTTCTTT.